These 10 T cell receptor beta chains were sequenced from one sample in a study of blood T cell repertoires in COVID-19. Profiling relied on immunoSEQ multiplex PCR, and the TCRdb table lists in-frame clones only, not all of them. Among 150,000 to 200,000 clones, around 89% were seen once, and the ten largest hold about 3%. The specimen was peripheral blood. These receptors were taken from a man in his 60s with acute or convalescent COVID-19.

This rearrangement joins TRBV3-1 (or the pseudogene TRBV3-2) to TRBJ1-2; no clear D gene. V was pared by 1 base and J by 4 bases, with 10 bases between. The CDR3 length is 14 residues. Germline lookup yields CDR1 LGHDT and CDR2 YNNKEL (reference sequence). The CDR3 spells CASSQASGIYGYTF. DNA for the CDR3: TGTGCCAGCAGCCAAGCGTCCGGGATCTATGGCTACACCTTC.

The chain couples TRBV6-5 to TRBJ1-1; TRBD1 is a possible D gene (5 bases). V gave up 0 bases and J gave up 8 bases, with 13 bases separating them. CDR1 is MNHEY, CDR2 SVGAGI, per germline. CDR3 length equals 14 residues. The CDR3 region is CASSYSGGTQEAFF. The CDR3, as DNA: TGTGCCAGCAGTTACTCAGGAGGGACGCAAGAAGCTTTCTTT.

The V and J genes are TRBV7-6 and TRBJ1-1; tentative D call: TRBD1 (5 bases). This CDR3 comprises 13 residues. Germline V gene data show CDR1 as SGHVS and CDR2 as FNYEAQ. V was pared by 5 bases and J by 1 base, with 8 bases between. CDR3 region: CASSRQGNTEAFF. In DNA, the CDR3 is TGTGCCAGCAGCCGGCAGGGGAACACTGAAGCTTTCTTT.

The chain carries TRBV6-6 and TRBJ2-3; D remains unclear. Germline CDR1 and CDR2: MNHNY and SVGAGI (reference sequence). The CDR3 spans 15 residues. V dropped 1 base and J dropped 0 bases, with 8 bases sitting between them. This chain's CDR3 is CASSYLQSSTDTQYF. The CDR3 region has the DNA TGTGCCAGCAGTTACTTGCAGTCTAGCACAGATACGCAGTATTTT.

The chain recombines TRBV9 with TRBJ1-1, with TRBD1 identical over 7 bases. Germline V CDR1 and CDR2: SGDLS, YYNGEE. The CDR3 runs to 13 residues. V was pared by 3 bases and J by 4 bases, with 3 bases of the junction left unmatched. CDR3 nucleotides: TGTGCCAGCAGCGGTTCAGGGGGCACTGAAGCTTTCTTT. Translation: CASSGSGGTEAFF.

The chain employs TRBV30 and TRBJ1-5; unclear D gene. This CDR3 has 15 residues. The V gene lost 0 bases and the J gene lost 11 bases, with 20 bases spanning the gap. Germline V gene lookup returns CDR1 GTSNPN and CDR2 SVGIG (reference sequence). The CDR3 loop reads CAWSVGGRIPFAQHF. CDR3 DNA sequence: TGTGCCTGGAGTGTGGGCGGGCGGATTCCGTTCGCCCAGCATTTT.

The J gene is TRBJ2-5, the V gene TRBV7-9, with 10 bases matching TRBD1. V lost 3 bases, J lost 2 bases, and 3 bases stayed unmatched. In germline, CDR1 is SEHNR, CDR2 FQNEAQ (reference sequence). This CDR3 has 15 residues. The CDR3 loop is CASSFRTGGQETQYF. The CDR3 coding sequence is TGTGCCAGCAGCTTCAGGACAGGGGGACAAGAGACCCAGTACTTC.

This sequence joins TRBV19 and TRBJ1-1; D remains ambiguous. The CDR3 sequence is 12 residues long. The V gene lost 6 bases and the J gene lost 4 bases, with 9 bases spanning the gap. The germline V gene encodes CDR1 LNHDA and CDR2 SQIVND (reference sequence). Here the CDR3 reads CASSNPITEAFF. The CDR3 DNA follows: TGTGCCAGTAGCAATCCTATCACTGAAGCTTTCTTT.

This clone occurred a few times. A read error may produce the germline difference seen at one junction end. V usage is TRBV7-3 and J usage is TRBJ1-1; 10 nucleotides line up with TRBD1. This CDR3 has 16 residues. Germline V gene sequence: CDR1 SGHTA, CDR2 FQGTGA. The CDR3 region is CASSYGEGTGDHGRGF. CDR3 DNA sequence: TGTGCCAGCAGCTATGGGGAGGGGACAGGGGATCATGGCAGGGGATTT.

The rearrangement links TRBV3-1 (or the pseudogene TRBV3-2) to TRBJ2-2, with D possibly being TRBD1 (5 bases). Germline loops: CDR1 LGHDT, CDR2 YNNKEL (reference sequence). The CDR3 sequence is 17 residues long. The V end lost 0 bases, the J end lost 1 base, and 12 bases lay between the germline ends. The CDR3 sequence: CASSQDNGHKNTGELFF. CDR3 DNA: TGTGCCAGCAGCCAAGATAATGGACACAAGAACACCGGGGAGCTGTTTTTT.